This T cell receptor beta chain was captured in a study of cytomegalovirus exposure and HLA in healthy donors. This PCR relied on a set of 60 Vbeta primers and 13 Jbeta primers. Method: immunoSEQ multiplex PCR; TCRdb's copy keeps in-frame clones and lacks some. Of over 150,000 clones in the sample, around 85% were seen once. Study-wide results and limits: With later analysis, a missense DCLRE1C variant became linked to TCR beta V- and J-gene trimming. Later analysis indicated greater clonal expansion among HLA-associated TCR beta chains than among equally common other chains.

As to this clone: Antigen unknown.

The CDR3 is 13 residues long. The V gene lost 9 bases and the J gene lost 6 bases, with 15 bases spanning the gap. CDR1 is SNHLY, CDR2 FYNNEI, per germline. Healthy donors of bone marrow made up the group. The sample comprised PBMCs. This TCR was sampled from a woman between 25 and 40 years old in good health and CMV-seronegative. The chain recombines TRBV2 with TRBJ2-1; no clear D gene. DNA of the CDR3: TGTGCCAGAGAGTCCTATCGAGGCAATGAGCAGTTCTTC. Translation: CARESYRGNEQFF.